A selection of T cell receptor beta chains follows, all from one sample in a study of TIL therapy for anti-PD-1-resistant metastatic lung cancer. Profiled with immunoSEQ multiplex PCR; TCRdb holds only in-frame clones, not every one. The table lists about 52,000 clones, 79% of them singletons. Source: blood, taken at baseline. The receptors stem from a woman between 25 and 85 years old with non-small cell lung cancer. Each CDR3 is given with its conserved first and last residue. The order of the fields is CDR3 length, J gene, clone size, V gene, D gene, CDR3 protein, CDR3 DNA. D genes are given only for firm matches. The listing skips clone size in some rows; elsewhere it reads once, few, many or a size class.

15,TRBJ1-3,NA,TRBV9,TRBD1,CASSVTGGRGNTIYF,TGTGCCAGCAGCGTGACAGGGGGAAGAGGAAACACCATATATTTT
16,TRBJ2-5,few,TRBV5-6,NA,CASSLSQARYSGAQYF,TGTGCCAGCAGCTTGTCGCAAGCAAGATACTCCGGGGCCCAGTACTTC
15,TRBJ2-1,NA,TRBV11-2,TRBD2,CASSVRTSGGNEQFF,TGTGCCAGCAGCGTTCGGACTAGCGGGGGGAATGAGCAGTTCTTC
16,TRBJ1-6,once,TRBV5-6,NA,CASSLGGWRINSPLHF,TGTGCCAGCAGCTTGGGAGGATGGCGGATTAATTCACCCCTCCACTTT
14,TRBJ2-7,NA,TRBV5-1,TRBD1,CASSPGTGTDEQYF,TGCGCCAGCAGCCCCGGGACAGGGACCGACGAGCAGTACTTC
14,TRBJ1-4,NA,TRBV6-5,NA,CATRKGATNEKLFF,TGTGCCACCCGAAAGGGGGCAACTAATGAAAAACTGTTTTTT
16,TRBJ1-5,NA,TRBV6-1,NA,CASSEFWQSRVQPQHF,TGTGCCAGCAGTGAATTCTGGCAGTCAAGAGTTCAGCCCCAGCATTTT
15,TRBJ1-1,NA,TRBV7-2,NA,CASSLSSARNTEAFF,TGTGCCAGCAGCTTAAGTTCCGCGCGGAACACTGAAGCTTTCTTT
16,TRBJ1-2,NA,TRBV7-8,NA,CASSLKTTSSIYGYTF,TGTGCCAGCAGCTTAAAAACGACATCCTCTATCTATGGCTACACCTTC
15,TRBJ2-2,NA,TRBV28,TRBD2,CASTGSGMNTGELFF,TGTGCCAGCACAGGGAGCGGGATGAACACCGGGGAGCTGTTTTTT
14,TRBJ2-1,NA,TRBV10-2,TRBD1,CASSEGETGGEQFF,TGCGCCAGCAGTGAGGGGGAGACAGGGGGGGAGCAGTTCTTC
13,TRBJ2-2,NA,TRBV11-2,NA,CASSQGVTGELFF,TGTGCCAGCAGCCAAGGGGTCACCGGGGAGCTGTTTTTT
17,TRBJ2-6,NA,TRBV5-4,TRBD2,CASSVDLGGAGANVLTF,TGTGCCAGCAGCGTAGACCTTGGGGGGGCTGGGGCCAACGTCCTGACTTTC
13,TRBJ2-7,NA,TRBV6-1,TRBD1,CASSADRAYEQYF,TGTGCCAGCAGCGCTGACAGGGCCTACGAGCAGTACTTC
14,TRBJ1-1,NA,TRBV28,NA,CASSFRGGSTEAFF,TGTGCCAGCAGTTTCAGGGGAGGGAGCACTGAAGCTTTCTTT
16,TRBJ1-5,NA,TRBV18,NA,CASSPDGREGNQPQHF,TGTGCCAGCTCACCAGACGGGAGGGAAGGCAATCAGCCCCAGCATTTT
14,TRBJ2-7,NA,TRBV6-5,TRBD2,CASTRSSGGYEQYF,TGTGCCAGCACCAGATCTAGCGGTGGGTACGAGCAGTACTTC
15,TRBJ2-1,NA,TRBV6-1,NA,CASSPRGVSGSEQFF,TGTGCCAGCAGCCCCAGGGGGGTTAGCGGTAGTGAGCAGTTCTTC
13,TRBJ2-3,once,TRBV19,NA,CASSIAGTDTQYF,TGTGCCAGTAGTATTGCAGGTACAGATACGCAGTATTTT
15,TRBJ1-4,NA,TRBV16,TRBD1,CASGSGTGPNEKLFF,TGTGCCAGCGGCTCCGGGACAGGGCCTAATGAAAAACTGTTTTTT
12,TRBJ2-3,NA,TRBV6-6,NA,CASSYSGDTQYF,TGTGCCAGCAGTTACTCGGGAGATACGCAGTATTTT
14,TRBJ2-5,few,TRBV4-2,NA,CASSTGTIQETQYF,TGTGCCAGCAGCACTGGGACCATCCAAGAGACCCAGTACTTC
13,TRBJ1-5,once,TRBV15,TRBD1,CATSQDRGQPQHF,TGTGCCACCAGCCAGGACAGGGGTCAGCCCCAGCATTTT
14,TRBJ1-3,NA,TRBV7-9,NA,CASSSRSSGNTIYF,TGTGCCAGCAGTTCGCGGAGCTCTGGAAACACCATATATTTT
14,TRBJ2-4,once,TRBV27,NA,CASSLSGLGNIQYF,TGTGCCAGCAGTTTATCGGGGCTCGGAAACATTCAGTACTTC
12,TRBJ1-2,NA,TRBV6-5,NA,CASSQGDYGYTF,TGTGCCAGCAGTCAGGGTGACTATGGCTACACCTTC
13,TRBJ1-1,NA,TRBV27,NA,CASGLGGNTEAFF,TGTGCCAGCGGGTTAGGGGGGAACACTGAAGCTTTCTTT
16,TRBJ2-2,few,TRBV19,NA,CASSIPRGANTGELFF,TGTGCCAGTAGTATCCCAAGGGGAGCGAACACCGGGGAGCTGTTTTTT
15,TRBJ1-3,NA,TRBV2,NA,CASTLGGQSGNTIYF,TGTGCCAGCACCCTAGGGGGGCAATCTGGAAACACCATATATTTT
11,TRBJ2-7,few,TRBV20-1,NA,CSASGSYEQYF,TGCAGTGCTAGCGGGTCCTACGAGCAGTACTTC
11,TRBJ1-1,few,TRBV30,NA,CAWAKGSEAFF,TGTGCCTGGGCGAAGGGCAGTGAAGCTTTCTTT
17,TRBJ2-3,few,TRBV6-1,NA,CASSDMSLALLPDTQYF,TGTGCCAGCAGTGATATGTCGCTAGCACTTCTTCCAGATACGCAGTATTTT
13,TRBJ2-1,few,TRBV27,TRBD2,CASSTTSGRRLFF,TGTGCCAGCAGTACGACTAGCGGGCGAAGGCTGTTCTTC
13,TRBJ1-1,NA,TRBV5-1,TRBD1,CASSLAQGDEAFF,TGCGCCAGCAGCTTGGCTCAGGGGGATGAAGCTTTCTTT
14,TRBJ1-1,few,TRBV7-9,NA,CASSITDVDTEAFF,TGTGCCAGCAGCATAACGGATGTAGACACTGAAGCTTTCTTT
16,TRBJ2-2,NA,TRBV27,TRBD2,CASSLSSGRNTGELFF,TGTGCCAGCAGTTTATCTAGCGGGAGGAACACCGGGGAGCTGTTTTTT
15,TRBJ2-5,NA,TRBV19,NA,CASRADTYKGETQYF,TGTGCCAGTAGAGCGGACACTTACAAAGGAGAGACCCAGTACTTC
13,TRBJ1-1,NA,TRBV2,TRBD1,CASTDRGSTEAFF,TGTGCCAGCACCGACAGGGGGAGCACTGAAGCTTTCTTT
15,TRBJ2-1,NA,TRBV7-9,TRBD1,CASTPDRFTAKEQFF,TGTGCCAGCACCCCGGACAGGTTTACAGCAAAGGAGCAGTTCTTC
15,TRBJ2-2,NA,TRBV7-2,TRBD2,CASSRGLAGTGELFF,TGTGCCAGCAGCCGGGGACTAGCGGGGACCGGGGAGCTGTTTTTT
12,TRBJ1-1,NA,TRBV30,NA,CAWIRGLTEAFF,TGTGCCTGGATTCGGGGGTTGACTGAAGCTTTCTTT
18,TRBJ1-5,NA,TRBV2,NA,CASSENDRRTWSNQPQHF,TGTGCCAGCAGTGAAAACGATCGGCGGACCTGGAGCAATCAGCCCCAGCATTTT
17,TRBJ2-1,NA,TRBV4-1,NA,CASSQGDRVSSYNEQFF,TGCGCCAGCAGCCAAGGTGACCGGGTGAGCTCCTACAATGAGCAGTTCTTC
18,TRBJ2-3,NA,TRBV19,TRBD2,CASSIGGTSGSWADTQYF,TGTGCCAGTAGTATAGGCGGGACTAGCGGGAGTTGGGCAGATACGCAGTATTTT
13,TRBJ2-5,NA,TRBV9,TRBD2,CASSVDGRETQYF,TGTGCCAGCAGCGTAGACGGGAGGGAGACCCAGTACTTC